The rows below give T cell receptor beta chains drawn from one sample of a study of response to subunit inactivated influenza vaccine. One entry per CDR3 protein results from TCRdb running MiXCR on the RT-PCR reads. Among about 700,000 distinct CDR3 sequences listed, approximately 13% were seen once. Sequencing was performed on PBMCs from blood, taken roughly 15 days before vaccination. Every receptor here comes from a man aged 50 to 59 who received an inactivated influenza vaccine. Both conserved end residues are part of each CDR3. Fields, in order: V gene, J gene, D gene, CDR3 length, clone size, CDR3 DNA, CDR3 protein. D genes are given only for firm matches. The size of a clone is reported for some rows only, either as once, few or many, or as a class for expanded clones.

TRBV28	TRBJ2-1	TRBD2	16	.	TGTGCCAGCAGTTCGACGGGACTAGCGGGTACGAATGAGCAGTTCTTC	CASSSTGLAGTNEQFF
TRBV7-2	TRBJ2-1	.	15	few	TGTGCCAGCAGCGATTCCTTATTTCTCCCTAATGAGCAGTTCTTC	CASSDSLFLPNEQFF
TRBV6-6	TRBJ2-7	.	13	many	TGTGCCAGCAGCCACAGGGAGGTGCGCGAGCAGTACTTC	CASSHREVREQYF
TRBV10-3	TRBJ2-7	TRBD2	14	.	TGTGCCATCAGTAAAGGGACTAGCGGGTACGAGCAGTACTTC	CAISKGTSGYEQYF
TRBV6-1	TRBJ2-2	TRBD1	14	many	TGTGCCAGCAGCGTGGGACAGACTCGGGGGGAGCTGTTTTTT	CASSVGQTRGELFF
TRBV6-1	TRBJ2-7	.	12	many	TGTGCCAGCTACGGACTTACCTACGAGCAGTACTTC	CASYGLTYEQYF
TRBV10-3	TRBJ2-3	TRBD2	16	.	TGTGCCATCAGTAAGGCTAGCGGGGGTAGCACAGATACGCAGTATTTT	CAISKASGGSTDTQYF
TRBV15	TRBJ2-7	TRBD1	15	.	TGTGCCACCAGCAGAGATATGACAGGGGGGTTCGAGCAGTACTTC	CATSRDMTGGFEQYF
TRBV12-3/TRBV12-4	TRBJ1-1	.	14	.	TGTGCCAGCAGACACAGACAGACGAACACTGAAGCTTTCTTT	CASRHRQTNTEAFF
TRBV29-1	TRBJ2-3	.	13	.	TGCAGCGTTGATGAGGCAGGGTTGGATACGCAGTATTTT	CSVDEAGLDTQYF
TRBV4-3	TRBJ2-7	TRBD1	15	few	TGCGCCAGCAGCCAAGATCGCGGGACAGGGGAAGAGCAGTACTTC	CASSQDRGTGEEQYF
TRBV12-3/TRBV12-4	TRBJ2-2	TRBD1	16	many	TGTGCCAGCAGTCTCGGACAGGGGGCAGCCACCGGGGAGCTGTTTTTT	CASSLGQGAATGELFF
TRBV12-3/TRBV12-4	TRBJ2-7	.	14	few	TGTGCCAGCAGCCTCCGTAGCGGAGCAGGAGAGCAGTACTTC	CASSLRSGAGEQYF
TRBV4-3	TRBJ2-2	.	15	many	TGCGCCAGCAGCCAAAACCAGGGAGGTACGGGGGAGCTGTTTTTT	CASSQNQGGTGELFF
TRBV20-1	TRBJ2-1	TRBD2	14	few	TGCAGTGCTAGTCTCGGGAGGGGAAACAATGAGCAGTTCTTC	CSASLGRGNNEQFF
TRBV28	TRBJ2-1	TRBD2	15	.	TGTGCCAGCATGTCGCTAGCGGGAGGGGGAAATGAGCAGTTCTTC	CASMSLAGGGNEQFF